What follows are 32 T cell receptor beta chains derived from one specimen sequenced in a study of chemoradiotherapy in HPV16-positive cancers. The table came from immunoSEQ multiplex PCR; TCRdb's copy has only in-frame clones and leaves some out. Of approximately 14,000 clones listed, less than 70% are singletons. Sampling took place from a patient who underwent chemoradiotherapy. The receptors originated from a human donor with HPV-associated anogenital cancer.

The chain employs TRBV10-3 and TRBJ1-2, with D possibly TRBD1 on 6 matching bases. This CDR3 comprises 16 residues. CDR1 and CDR2 from the germline V gene are ENHRY and SYGVKD. With 0 bases removed from V and 4 bases from J, the gap between germline ends came to 15 bases. The CDR3 DNA reads as TGTGCCATCAGTGAGTCGATTGGGGGCAGTATCTATGGCTACACCTTC. This translates into CAISESIGGSIYGYTF.

The chain employs TRBV9 and TRBJ1-4; D is perhaps TRBD1 (5 bases). V was clipped by 4 bases and J by 0 bases, with 10 bases between them. Germline CDR1 reads SGDLS; CDR2 reads YYNGEE. CDR3 length: 15 residues. The CDR3 here is CASSLRGTTNEKLFF. For the CDR3, the DNA is TGTGCCAGCAGCTTACGGGGGACAACTAATGAAAAACTGTTTTTT.

In its sample, this clone was seen once. This chain links TRBV5-1 with TRBJ1-1; a possible D gene is TRBD1 (6 bases). The CDR3 is 14 residues long. Germline CDR1 and CDR2: SGHRS and YFSETQ. V shed 4 bases and J shed 7 bases, with 17 bases lying between them. CDR3 sequence (DNA): TGCGCCAGCAGCCCGTCGACGGGGGCAGTTGAAGCTTTCTTT. It translates to CASSPSTGAVEAFF. Full variable domain (missing parts from reference TRBV5-1 and TRBJ1-1): KAGVTQTPRYLIKTRGQQVTLSCSPISGHRSVSWYQQTPGQGLQFLFEYFSETQRNKGNFPGRFSGRQFSNSRSEMNVSTLELGDSALYLCASSPSTGAVEAFFGQGTRLTVV.

The chain is built from TRBV7-9 and TRBJ2-7, with 7 bases lining up with TRBD1. CDR1 and CDR2 (germline): SEHNR, FQNEAQ (reference sequence). J lost 3 bases, V lost 3 bases, and 11 bases had no gene match. This CDR3 has 16 residues. The DNA for the CDR3 is TGTGCCAGCAGCTTGGGGTCCGGGACAGCGATCTACGAGCAGTACTTC. Translation gives CASSLGSGTAIYEQYF.

The chain combines TRBV25-1 with TRBJ2-3, with 7 bases aligning to TRBD1. From germline, CDR1 is MGHDK and CDR2 SYGVNS. After removal of 5 bases from V and 0 bases from J, the junction contained 14 bases not matched to a gene. The CDR3 is 18 amino acids. The CDR3 region has the DNA TGTGCCAGCAGTAGTGACAGGCGAGGGACAGCAAGCACAGATACGCAGTATTTT. This encodes CASSSDRRGTASTDTQYF.

V and J are TRBV6-1 and TRBJ2-7; D might be TRBD2 (5 bases). CDR3 length: 14 amino acids. Germline V lookup: CDR1 MNHNS, CDR2 SASEGT. V was trimmed by 2 bases and J by 9 bases, leaving 17 bases between them. For the CDR3, the DNA is TGTGCCAGCAGTGAATGGGAAGGGAGTGGTCGGCAGTACTTC. This sequence encodes CASSEWEGSGRQYF.

The genes are TRBV15 and TRBJ2-5; tentatively, D is TRBD2 (7 bases). Deletions cut 2 bases from V and 6 bases from J, with 16 bases between. The CDR3 length is 15 residues. CDR1 LNHNV and CDR2 YYDKDF come from the germline V gene (reference sequence). For the CDR3, the DNA is TGTGCCACCAGCAGACAATGGGGGGGCCCCAAGACCCAGTACTTC. Translating gives CATSRQWGGPKTQYF.

This chain connects TRBV2 to TRBJ1-4; D unclear. This CDR3 region has 12 residues. Trimming stripped 8 bases from V and 10 bases from J, with 14 bases between. Per the germline V gene, CDR1 is SNHLY and CDR2 is FYNNEI. CDR3 region: CASRTLTSKLFF. CDR3 sequence (DNA): TGTGCCAGCCGAACCCTGACGTCAAAACTGTTTTTT.

The chain links TRBV19 to TRBJ2-2, with TRBD1 identical over 9 bases. The germline CDR1 and CDR2 sequences are LNHDA and SQIVND (reference sequence). V lost 4 bases to trimming and J lost 5 bases; unmatched junction nucleotides: 14. The CDR3 loop spans 18 amino acids. The CDR3 sequence is CASSTRDRVISRTGELFF. The DNA for the CDR3 is TGTGCCAGTAGTACCCGGGACAGGGTCATCTCGAGGACCGGGGAGCTGTTTTTT.

The table lists this clone with a few counts. The chain employs TRBV7-9 and TRBJ1-3; D gene unclear. This CDR3 is built from 16 residues. The V and J ends lost 0 bases and 0 bases respectively, with 9 bases between them. Germline CDR1 SEHNR, CDR2 FQNEAQ (reference sequence). CDR3 amino acids: CASSLAGSYSGNTIYF. The CDR3 DNA reads as TGTGCCAGCAGCTTAGCGGGCAGCTACTCTGGAAACACCATATATTTT.

The rearrangement links TRBV18 to TRBJ1-3, with D uncertain. The CDR3 contains 17 residues. Trimming shortened V by 4 bases and J by 0 bases, and 16 bases separated the two germline ends. Germline-derived CDR1 and CDR2 are KGHSH and LQKENI. CDR3 coding DNA: TGTGCCAGCTCACTACTTCAGGTACTGAGCTCTGGAAACACCATATATTTT. Its translation: CASSLLQVLSSGNTIYF. Based on the CDR3 plus reference TRBV18 and TRBJ1-3, the full variable domain is NAGVMQNPRHLVRRRGQEARLRCSPMKGHSHVYWYRQLPEEGLKFMVYLQKENIIDESGMPKERFSAEFPKEGPSILRIQQVVRGDSAAYFCASSLLQVLSSGNTIYFGEGSWLTVV.

The rearrangement links TRBV5-1 to TRBJ1-4, with D perhaps TRBD1 (5 bases). This CDR3 region has 18 residues. Germline V gene sequence: CDR1 SGHRS, CDR2 YFSETQ. With 4 bases removed from V and 3 bases from J, the gap between germline ends came to 22 bases. CDR3 protein: CASSLTGGPVAANEKLFF. CDR3 bases: TGCGCCAGCAGCCTAACTGGGGGACCGGTAGCCGCTAATGAAAAACTGTTTTTT.

This clone has more than one count but fewer than ten. The junction differs from germline at one of its ends, possibly a read error. This chain connects TRBV2 to TRBJ1-1, with unresolved D. From germline, CDR1 is SNHLY and CDR2 FYNNEI. The CDR3 length is 13 residues. The DNA of the CDR3 is TGTGCCAGCACTGAAGAGGTAGACACTGAAGCTTTCTTT. Translation: CASTEEVDTEAFF. Looking up the rest from reference TRBV2 and TRBJ1-1 gives the full variable domain: EPEVTQTPSHQVTQMGQEVILRCVPISNHLYFYWYRQILGQKVEFLVSFYNNEISEKSEIFDDQFSVERPDGSNFTLKIRSTKLEDSAMYFCASTEEVDTEAFFGQGTRLTVV.

The chain has TRBV7-9 and TRBJ2-1, with D possibly TRBD2 on 6 matching bases. Trimming took off 0 bases at V and 8 bases at J, with 14 bases between the two ends. Germline V gives CDR1 SEHNR, CDR2 FQNEAQ (reference sequence). The CDR3 has 15 amino acids. In nucleotides, the CDR3 is TGTGCCAGCAGCTTAGCGCTGGCGGAGGGAGATGAGCAGTTCTTC. This translates into CASSLALAEGDEQFF.

This clone was counted once. V usage is TRBV18 and J usage is TRBJ2-5; D possibly matches TRBD1 or TRBD2 (5 bases each). The CDR3 has 16 amino acids. Looked up from germline, CDR1 is KGHSH and CDR2 is LQKENI. The V end lost 2 bases, the J end lost 5 bases, and 18 bases lay between the germline ends. The CDR3 protein is CASSPANQGEGETQYF. CDR3 coding DNA: TGTGCCAGCTCACCAGCTAACCAAGGAGAGGGGGAGACCCAGTACTTC.

This clone was detected a few times. The chain joins TRBV4-2 to TRBJ1-4, with no clear D. V was clipped by 1 base and J by 7 bases, with 13 bases between them. The CDR3 covers 15 residues. Looked up from germline, CDR1 is LGHNA and CDR2 is YNFKEQ. In nucleotides, the CDR3 is TGTGCCAGCAGCCAAGCCTCCGGCGCCCCTGAAAAACTGTTTTTT. This gives the protein CASSQASGAPEKLFF.

The V call is TRBV5-6, the J call TRBJ2-3; 7 nucleotides match TRBD2. The V and J ends lost 0 bases and 1 base, in that order; junction bases with no gene match: 2. The CDR3 runs 15 residues. Germline CDR1 is SGHDT and CDR2 is YYEEEE. The CDR3 DNA reads as TGTGCCAGCAGCTTGGTAGCGGGTGGCACAGATACGCAGTATTTT. Protein product: CASSLVAGGTDTQYF. The whole variable domain, remainder taken from reference TRBV5-6 and TRBJ2-3, is DAGVTQSPTHLIKTRGQQVTLRCSPKSGHDTVSWYQQALGQGPQFIFQYYEEEERQRGNFPDRFSGHQFPNYSSELNVNALLLGDSALYLCASSLVAGGTDTQYFGPGTRLTVL.

The rearrangement links TRBV28 to TRBJ1-5; 12 bases fit TRBD1. Germline V CDR1 and CDR2: MDHEN, SYDVKM. V lost 3 bases, J lost 1 base, and 4 bases stayed unmatched. The CDR3 is 17 residues long. CDR3 region: CASSFGTGGTSNQPQHF. The CDR3 DNA follows: TGTGCCAGCAGTTTTGGGACAGGGGGCACGAGCAATCAGCCCCAGCATTTT.

The chain recombines TRBV4-1 with TRBJ2-7, with 7 nucleotides matching TRBD1. The V gene end was trimmed by 5 bases and the J gene end by 0 bases; junction bases not matched to a gene: 4. The CDR3 runs 14 residues. Per the germline V gene, CDR1 is MGHRA and CDR2 is YSYEKL. CDR3 sequence: CASSGRDSSYEQYF. In nucleotides, the CDR3 is TGCGCCAGCAGCGGCCGGGACAGCTCCTACGAGCAGTACTTC.

This clone has only a few counts. CDR3 amino acids: CASTSLRGQGISGYTF. The CDR3, as DNA: TGCGCCAGCACCTCTTTACGGGGACAGGGGATTAGCGGCTACACCTTC. The chain recombines TRBV5-1 with TRBJ1-2; 10 bases match TRBD1. The CDR3 spans 16 residues. J lost 8 bases, V lost 6 bases, and 16 bases had no gene match. The germline gives CDR1 SGHRS, CDR2 YFSETQ.

V and J are TRBV14 and TRBJ2-7; D not certain. Between the trimmed V and J ends, which lost 3 bases and 3 bases, there was a span of 12 bases. CDR1 SGHDN and CDR2 FVKESK come from the germline V gene. CDR3 length equals 14 residues. CDR3 sequence reads: CASSHRIGSYEQYF. The DNA for the CDR3 is TGTGCCAGCAGCCATCGTATCGGAAGCTACGAGCAGTACTTC.

The rearrangement uses TRBV7-6 and TRBJ2-3; TRBD2 agrees at 12 bases. The length of the CDR3 is 16 residues. Germline V gene data show CDR1 as SGHVS and CDR2 as FNYEAQ. V was pared by 5 bases and J by 2 bases, with 5 bases of the junction left unmatched. CDR3 sequence (DNA): TGTGCCAGCAGCATACTAGCGGGGGGACCCACAGATACGCAGTATTTT. Its protein is CASSILAGGPTDTQYF.

In its sample, this clone was seen once. The chain carries TRBV5-5 and TRBJ2-5; 8 bases are a match to TRBD1. Germline CDR1 is SGHKS and CDR2 is YYEKEE (reference sequence). This CDR3 comprises 15 residues. Germline trimming cut 0 bases from V and 5 bases from J; bases unmatched to any gene: 6. CDR3 region: CASSLGDRGEETQYF. The CDR3 DNA follows: TGTGCCAGCAGCTTGGGAGACAGGGGAGAGGAGACCCAGTACTTC.

This clone appeared a few times. V gene TRBV2 combines with J gene TRBJ1-2, with TRBD1 matching over 9 bases. CDR1 and CDR2 (germline): SNHLY, FYNNEI. This CDR3 region has 14 residues. The J segment lost 8 bases and the V segment lost 7 bases, leaving 11 bases of the junction unmatched. The CDR3 sequence: CASIALRTGVGYTF. CDR3 coding DNA: TGTGCCAGCATCGCCCTTAGGACAGGGGTGGGCTACACCTTC.

In nucleotides, the CDR3 is TGTGCCATCAGTGACATAAGCTGGGAAAAACTGTTTTTT. Its protein product is CAISDISWEKLFF. The V and J genes are TRBV10-3 and TRBJ1-4; D gene ambiguous. Germline CDR1 reads ENHRY; CDR2 reads SYGVKD. V was pared by 3 bases and J by 8 bases, with 10 bases between. The CDR3 runs 13 residues.

The chain is built from TRBV4-1 and TRBJ1-6; D gene unclear. Trimming stripped 0 bases from V and 4 bases from J, with 10 bases between. The CDR3 spans 16 residues. The germline gives CDR1 MGHRA, CDR2 YSYEKL. For the CDR3, the DNA is TGCGCCAGCAGCCAAGATCGTTGGGAATATAATTCACCCCTCCACTTT. Amino acid sequence: CASSQDRWEYNSPLHF.

The chain couples TRBV7-9 to TRBJ2-1; 9 bases are a match to TRBD2. J lost 8 bases, V lost 3 bases, and 8 bases had no gene match. Germline V gives CDR1 SEHNR, CDR2 FQNEAQ (reference sequence). The CDR3 consists of 15 residues. This chain's CDR3 is CASSLNSGGLDEQFF. The CDR3 DNA follows: TGTGCCAGCAGCTTGAACAGCGGGGGGTTGGATGAGCAGTTCTTC.

V is TRBV7-2 and J is TRBJ2-3; 10 bases line up with TRBD2. CDR1 and CDR2 from the germline V gene are SGHTA and FQGNSA. This CDR3 region has 16 residues. After removal of 0 bases from V and 3 bases from J, the junction contained 3 bases not matched to a gene. The CDR3 here is CASSLASGGATDTQYF. The CDR3 DNA reads TGTGCCAGCAGCTTAGCGAGCGGGGGGGCAACAGATACGCAGTATTTT.

The rearrangement joins TRBV9 to TRBJ1-1; maybe TRBD1 (6 bases). The V end was cut by 4 bases, the J end by 1 base, with 11 bases between. This CDR3 region has 14 residues. Germline-derived CDR1 and CDR2 are SGDLS and YYNGEE. The DNA of the CDR3 is TGTGCCAGCAGCCCGGGACACGCGAACACTGAAGCTTTCTTT. Its protein product is CASSPGHANTEAFF. The full variable domain, rest sourced from reference TRBV9 and TRBJ1-1, is DSGVTQTPKHLITATGQRVTLRCSPRSGDLSVYWYQQSLDQGLQFLIQYYNGEERAKGNILERFSAQQFPDLHSELNLSSLELGDSALYFCASSPGHANTEAFFGQGTRLTVV.

The rearrangement joins TRBV28 to TRBJ1-2; 7 bases are a match to TRBD1. The CDR3 sequence is 17 residues long. V lost 5 bases, J lost 6 bases, and 18 bases stayed unmatched. CDR1 and CDR2 from the germline V gene are MDHEN and SYDVKM. In DNA form, the CDR3 reads TGTGCCAGCAGTGACAGACAGGGAAGGGGTCTGCTTGATGGCTACACCTTC. Amino acids: CASSDRQGRGLLDGYTF.

The V call is TRBV30, the J call TRBJ2-7; 7 positions match TRBD1. The V and J ends lost 2 bases and 2 bases, in that order; junction bases with no gene match: 9. This CDR3 is 15 amino acids long. The germline CDR1 and CDR2 sequences are GTSNPN and SVGIG (reference sequence). The CDR3 loop is CAWSRDTTGTYEQYF. In DNA, the CDR3 is TGTGCCTGGAGTAGAGACACGACAGGGACCTACGAGCAGTACTTC.

The sample holds a few counts of this clone. The chain recombines TRBV19 with TRBJ2-2; the D is unclear. The CDR3 has 13 amino acids. Germline CDR1 reads LNHDA; CDR2 reads SQIVND (reference sequence). Deletions cut 7 bases from V and 0 bases from J, with 6 bases between. Written as DNA, the CDR3 is TGTGCCAGTACTAACCCGAACACCGGGGAGCTGTTTTTT. Its translation: CASTNPNTGELFF.